The rows below give T cell receptor beta chains drawn from one sample of a study of T cells after yellow fever vaccination. One entry per CDR3 protein results from TCRdb running MiXCR on the 5' RACE reads. The sample has 450,000 to 600,000 distinct CDR3 sequences, about 14% seen once; the top ten hold about 14%. The source was PBMCs, collected on the day of the yellow fever booster vaccination. The source is a man between 25 and 39 years old who received the YFV17D yellow fever vaccine. Each CDR3 is given with its conserved first and last residue. Fields, in order: CDR3 length, J gene, D gene, V gene, clone size, CDR3 protein, CDR3 DNA. A D gene is named only where the DNA matches it firmly. Size is stated for part of the rows, as once, few or many counts, or as a class when the clone is expanded.

CDR3 length: 13
J gene: TRBJ2-2
D gene: .
V gene: TRBV7-3
clone size: few
CDR3 protein: CASRWSGPGELFF
CDR3 DNA: TGTGCCAGCAGGTGGAGTGGCCCCGGGGAGCTGTTTTTT

CDR3 length: 13
J gene: TRBJ2-7
D gene: .
V gene: TRBV6-5
clone size: .
CDR3 protein: CASSSSGFAEQYF
CDR3 DNA: TGTGCCAGCAGTTCGTCGGGCTTCGCCGAGCAGTACTTC

CDR3 length: 17
J gene: TRBJ2-5
D gene: .
V gene: TRBV4-2
clone size: once
CDR3 protein: CASSQDPRVSEQETQYF
CDR3 DNA: TGTGCCAGCAGCCAAGACCCTAGGGTGTCAGAACAAGAGACCCAGTACTTC

CDR3 length: 15
J gene: TRBJ2-7
D gene: .
V gene: TRBV5-1
clone size: few
CDR3 protein: CASSFSPESSYEQYF
CDR3 DNA: TGCGCCAGCAGCTTTTCCCCGGAGAGCTCCTACGAGCAGTACTTC

CDR3 length: 16
J gene: TRBJ2-2
D gene: .
V gene: TRBV5-1
clone size: few
CDR3 protein: CASSFYLGARTGELFF
CDR3 DNA: TGCGCCAGCAGCTTCTACTTGGGGGCGCGGACCGGGGAGCTGTTTTTT

CDR3 length: 11
J gene: TRBJ2-1
D gene: .
V gene: TRBV28
clone size: .
CDR3 protein: CASSFFVEQFF
CDR3 DNA: TGTGCCAGCAGTTTTTTCGTTGAGCAGTTCTTC

CDR3 length: 15
J gene: TRBJ1-4
D gene: TRBD1
V gene: TRBV12-3/TRBV12-4
clone size: few
CDR3 protein: CASSGGQGQYEKLFF
CDR3 DNA: TGTGCCAGCAGCGGGGGACAGGGGCAGTATGAAAAACTGTTTTTT

CDR3 length: 13
J gene: TRBJ2-2
D gene: .
V gene: TRBV12-3/TRBV12-4
clone size: few
CDR3 protein: CASNQRNTGELFF
CDR3 DNA: TGTGCCAGTAATCAGAGGAACACCGGGGAGCTGTTTTTT

CDR3 length: 12
J gene: TRBJ2-2
D gene: .
V gene: TRBV12-3/TRBV12-4
clone size: many
CDR3 protein: CASRSGTGELFF
CDR3 DNA: TGTGCCAGCAGATCGGGGACCGGGGAGCTGTTTTTT

CDR3 length: 13
J gene: TRBJ1-5
D gene: .
V gene: TRBV6-2/TRBV6-3
clone size: .
CDR3 protein: CASSYPYRQPQHF
CDR3 DNA: TGTGCCAGCAGTTACCCCTACCGTCAGCCCCAGCATTTT

CDR3 length: 16
J gene: TRBJ2-2
D gene: TRBD2
V gene: TRBV15
clone size: few
CDR3 protein: CATSRDTAGVTGELFF
CDR3 DNA: TGTGCCACCAGCAGAGATACAGCGGGAGTTACCGGGGAGCTGTTTTTT

CDR3 length: 13
J gene: TRBJ2-1
D gene: .
V gene: TRBV20-1
clone size: .
CDR3 protein: CSGTITLGWEQFF
CDR3 DNA: TGCAGTGGGACCATCACTTTAGGGTGGGAGCAGTTCTTC

CDR3 length: 16
J gene: TRBJ1-2
D gene: .
V gene: TRBV5-1
clone size: few
CDR3 protein: CASSSTHSLQTYGYTF
CDR3 DNA: TGCGCCAGCAGTTCCACCCACAGTCTGCAGACCTATGGCTACACCTTC

CDR3 length: 13
J gene: TRBJ1-2
D gene: .
V gene: TRBV12-3/TRBV12-4
clone size: .
CDR3 protein: CASRAGSYHGYTF
CDR3 DNA: TGTGCCAGCCGGGCAGGGAGTTATCATGGCTACACCTTC

CDR3 length: 20
J gene: TRBJ2-2
D gene: TRBD2
V gene: TRBV12-3/TRBV12-4
clone size: .
CDR3 protein: CASSLRGRARLAGVTGELFF
CDR3 DNA: TGTGCCAGCAGTTTACGAGGCAGGGCCCGACTAGCGGGAGTAACCGGGGAGCTGTTTTTT

CDR3 length: 14
J gene: TRBJ2-7
D gene: .
V gene: TRBV20-1
clone size: .
CDR3 protein: CSAGRAQSNYEQYF
CDR3 DNA: TGCAGTGCTGGACGGGCTCAGTCGAACTACGAGCAGTACTTC

CDR3 length: 14
J gene: TRBJ2-7
D gene: TRBD2
V gene: TRBV10-3
clone size: few
CDR3 protein: CAISREGLAHEQYF
CDR3 DNA: TGTGCCATCAGTCGGGAGGGCCTCGCACACGAGCAGTACTTC